This T cell receptor (beta chain) was documented in a study of technical replicates of blood from several donors. The CDR3 covers 15 residues. CDR1 is MDHEN, CDR2 SYDVKM, per germline. Trimming at V came to 4 bases and at J to 1 base, leaving 5 bases not matched to a gene. Assay used: immunoSEQ multiplex PCR; TCRdb lists only in-frame clones, some missing. The table lists about 72,000 clones, about 95% of them singletons. The TCR was taken from a human donor in good health. The sequenced sample was T cells isolated from PBMCs. This sequence joins TRBV28 and TRBJ1-1, with 8 bases that match TRBD1. The CDR3 loop reads CASSSHTGGNTEAFF. Written as DNA, the CDR3 is TGTGCCAGCAGTTCTCACACAGGGGGGAACACTGAAGCTTTCTTT.